The rows below give T cell receptor beta chains drawn from one sample of a study of blood T cells in healthy people across ages. TCRdb independently ran MiXCR on the 5' RACE reads; one entry per CDR3 protein. Of 800,000 or so distinct CDR3 sequences detected, roughly 25% appear once; the ten largest clones hold more than 3%. The same data also went into a second study, on T cells of mothers and their children.

The sequenced sample consisted of blood. The origin of the receptors is a boy aged 5-17 years in good health. CDR3s include the opening cysteine and the closing phenylalanine or tryptophan. Fields, in order: J gene, D gene, clone size, V gene, CDR3 DNA, CDR3 protein. The D gene is left open where the match is weak. The listing skips clone size in some rows; elsewhere it reads once, few, many or a size class.

TRBJ1-1 . few TRBV20-1 TGCAGTGTAGTCTGGGAAATGAACACTGAAGCTTTCTTT CSVVWEMNTEAFF
TRBJ2-5 . . TRBV18 TGTGCCAGCTCCGGACATTCCCAAGAGACCCAGTACTTC CASSGHSQETQYF
TRBJ2-5 TRBD2 few TRBV20-1 TGCAGTGCCGTGAAAGGAGCGGGGGCGGGGGAGACCCAGTACTTC CSAVKGAGAGETQYF
TRBJ2-5 . . TRBV10-3 TGTGCCATCAGTGTTTCAGGGCCTAGGGAGGAGACCCAGTACTTC CAISVSGPREETQYF
TRBJ2-4 TRBD2 . TRBV4-1 TGCGCCAGCAGCCAAGTGGATCGGCGGGAGGCCAAAAACATTCAGTACTTC CASSQVDRREAKNIQYF
TRBJ2-2 . few TRBV4-3 TGCGCCAGCAGCCAATCGGCCAGGGCGACCGGGGAGCTGTTTTTT CASSQSARATGELFF
TRBJ2-2 TRBD1 . TRBV7-6 TGTGCCAGCAGCACCGGGACAGGGGGCTTCGCGAACACCGGGGAGCTGTTTTTT CASSTGTGGFANTGELFF
TRBJ2-1 . . TRBV2 TGTGCCAGCAACCAGGACAGAAACAATGAGCAGTTCTTC CASNQDRNNEQFF
TRBJ2-5 . few TRBV15 TGTGCCACCAGCATCGAAGTTCTAGAGACCCAGTACTTC CATSIEVLETQYF
TRBJ1-5 . few TRBV20-1 TGCAGTGCTAGAGATCGCAGGGGTCATCAGCCCCAGCATTTT CSARDRRGHQPQHF
TRBJ2-1 . . TRBV29-1 TGCAGCGTTAGCTCAGGGGACAATGAGCAGCTCTTC CSVSSGDNEQLF
TRBJ2-5 . few TRBV29-1 TGCAGCGTTGAAGGGGCCCGAGAGACCCAGTACTTC CSVEGARETQYF
TRBJ1-1 . . TRBV29-1 TGCAGCGTTGTTGGCCGGAACCTCCTCTTGAACACTGAAGCTTTCTTT CSVVGRNLLLNTEAFF
TRBJ2-2 . . TRBV4-3 TGCGCCAGCAGCCAGGGGGCAGCGGGGCCGAACACCGGGGAGCTGTTTTTT CASSQGAAGPNTGELFF
TRBJ2-1 . . TRBV7-9 TGTGCCAGCACCCTATCGGGGCTCTACAATGAGCAGTTCTTC CASTLSGLYNEQFF
TRBJ1-4 . . TRBV7-9 TGTGCCAGCAGCTTAACGGGGGCGGCTCTTAATGAAAAACTGTTTTTT CASSLTGAALNEKLFF
TRBJ2-5 . once TRBV29-1 TGCGGCGCCCTTCGGGAGACCCAGTACTTC CGALRETQYF
TRBJ2-5 . few TRBV2 TGTGCCAGCAGTGAGGACGGGTCAACGGAGACCCAGTACTTC CASSEDGSTETQYF
TRBJ2-7 TRBD1 . TRBV29-1 TGCAGCGTTGAAATGGACAGGAACTCCTACGAGCAGTACTTC CSVEMDRNSYEQYF
TRBJ1-5 TRBD1 . TRBV9 TGTGCCAGCAGCGTAAACAGGGGGCTTCATGGCAATCAGCCCCAGCATTTT CASSVNRGLHGNQPQHF
TRBJ2-1 . few TRBV19 TGTGCCAGTAGTATGTTAAGCTCCTACAATGAGCAGTTCTTC CASSMLSSYNEQFF
TRBJ2-7 TRBD1 . TRBV28 TGTGCCAGCAGTGGGCCGGGACAGTCCTACGAGCAGTACTTC CASSGPGQSYEQYF
TRBJ2-5 . . TRBV20-1 TGCAGTGCCCCCTCCCCAGGACAAGAGACCCAGTACTTC CSAPSPGQETQYF
TRBJ2-2 . . TRBV5-1 TGCGCCAGCAGCTTGGATGTGGCCACCGGGGAGCCGTTTTTT CASSLDVATGEPFF
TRBJ1-5 . . TRBV4-3 TGCGCCAGCAGCCAAGATGGGGGAGGCAATCAGCCCCAGCATTTT CASSQDGGGNQPQHF
TRBJ2-3 . few TRBV25-1 TGTGCCAGCAGTGAGGGGGTCACAGATACGCAGTATTTT CASSEGVTDTQYF
TRBJ2-1 . . TRBV5-5 TGTGCCAGCGGCAGAACCGGGAAAGCGGTTTACAATGAGCAGTTCTTC CASGRTGKAVYNEQFF
TRBJ2-5 . few TRBV7-2 TGTGCCAGCAGCTTAATGTTGAGGGAGCAAGAGACCCAGTACTTC CASSLMLREQETQYF
TRBJ1-3 . . TRBV7-9 TGTGCCAGCGAAAGGGACGGTGGAAACACCATATATTTT CASERDGGNTIYF
TRBJ2-1 . . TRBV27 TGTGCCAGCAGTTTCCGCAGGAGTCTGGGGAATGAGCAGTTCTTC CASSFRRSLGNEQFF
TRBJ2-7 . . TRBV12-3/TRBV12-4 TGTGCCAGCAGTATAGACGGGACATCCTCCTACGAGCAGTACTTC CASSIDGTSSYEQYF
TRBJ1-2 . few TRBV7-2 TGTGCCAGCAGCCCAAACGGTGGATTTGGCTACACCTTC CASSPNGGFGYTF
TRBJ2-5 TRBD2 . TRBV5-1 TGCGCCAGCAGCCCCTCGACTAGCGGGAGGGAGACCCAGTACTTC CASSPSTSGRETQYF
TRBJ2-1 TRBD2 few TRBV7-9 TGTGCCAGCAGCTTAGCGGAACTAGCGGGCGATGAGCAGTTCTTC CASSLAELAGDEQFF